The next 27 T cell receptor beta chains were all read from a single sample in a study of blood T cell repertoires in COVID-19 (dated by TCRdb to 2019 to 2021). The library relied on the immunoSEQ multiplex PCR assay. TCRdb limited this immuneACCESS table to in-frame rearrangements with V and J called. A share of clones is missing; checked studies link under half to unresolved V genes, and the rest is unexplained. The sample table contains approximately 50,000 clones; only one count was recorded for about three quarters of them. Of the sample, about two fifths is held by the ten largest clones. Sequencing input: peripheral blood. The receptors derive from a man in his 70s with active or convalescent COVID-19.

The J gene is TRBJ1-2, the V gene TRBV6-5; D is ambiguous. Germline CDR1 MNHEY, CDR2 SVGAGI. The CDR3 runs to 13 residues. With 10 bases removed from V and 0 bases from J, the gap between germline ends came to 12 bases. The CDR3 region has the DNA TGTGCCACCGAGGGCATTTCTAACTATGGCTACACCTTC. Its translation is CATEGISNYGYTF.

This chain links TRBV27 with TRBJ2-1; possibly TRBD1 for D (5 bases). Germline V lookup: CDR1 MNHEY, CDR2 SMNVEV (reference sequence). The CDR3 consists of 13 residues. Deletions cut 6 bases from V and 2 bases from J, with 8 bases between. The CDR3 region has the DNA TGTGCCAGCAGCCAGGGCGCCTACAATGAGCAGTTCTTC. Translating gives CASSQGAYNEQFF.

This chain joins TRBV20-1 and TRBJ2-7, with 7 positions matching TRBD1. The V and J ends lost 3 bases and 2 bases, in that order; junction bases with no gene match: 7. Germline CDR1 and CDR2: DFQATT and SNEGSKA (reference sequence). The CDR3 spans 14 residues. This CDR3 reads CSASGQAGTYEQYF. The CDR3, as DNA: TGCAGTGCTAGTGGACAGGCAGGAACCTACGAGCAGTACTTC.

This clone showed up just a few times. The CDR3: CASQRTSGKYNEQFF. CDR3 nucleotides: TGTGCCAGCCAGAGGACTAGCGGAAAGTACAATGAGCAGTTCTTC. The chain uses TRBV2 and TRBJ2-1; 10 positions agree with TRBD2. The CDR3 has 15 residues. The germline gives CDR1 SNHLY, CDR2 FYNNEI. Trimming cost V 8 bases and J 4 bases; bases outside gene matches: 8.

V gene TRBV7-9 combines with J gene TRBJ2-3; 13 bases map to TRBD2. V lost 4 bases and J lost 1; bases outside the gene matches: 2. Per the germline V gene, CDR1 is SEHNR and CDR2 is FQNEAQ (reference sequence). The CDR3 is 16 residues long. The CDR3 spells CASSSGLAGRTDTQYF. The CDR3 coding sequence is TGTGCCAGCAGCTCGGGACTAGCGGGGCGCACAGATACGCAGTATTTT.

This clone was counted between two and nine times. The chain's CDR3 is CASSTGRSSNEKLFF. CDR3 DNA: TGTGCCAGCTCGACAGGGAGATCGTCTAATGAAAAACTGTTTTTT. This chain connects TRBV25-1 to TRBJ1-4, with 7 bases fitting TRBD1. This CDR3 spans 15 amino acids. Germline CDR1 and CDR2: MGHDK and SYGVNS. The junction had 9 bases not matched to a gene; V was cut back by 8 bases and J by 3 bases.

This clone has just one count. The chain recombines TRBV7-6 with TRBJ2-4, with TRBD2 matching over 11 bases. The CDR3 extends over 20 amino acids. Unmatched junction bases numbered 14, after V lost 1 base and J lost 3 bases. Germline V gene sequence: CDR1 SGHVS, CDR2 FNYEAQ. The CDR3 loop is CASSLGPDSGRAVDKNIQYF. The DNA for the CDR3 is TGTGCCAGCAGCTTAGGTCCGGATAGCGGGAGGGCCGTAGACAAAAACATTCAGTACTTC.

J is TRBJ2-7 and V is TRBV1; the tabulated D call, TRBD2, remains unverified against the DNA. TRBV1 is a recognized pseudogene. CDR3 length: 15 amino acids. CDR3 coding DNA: TGCACCAGCAGCCAAGATTTGCGGGGGGACTACGAGCAGTACTTC. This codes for CTSSQDLRGDYEQYF.

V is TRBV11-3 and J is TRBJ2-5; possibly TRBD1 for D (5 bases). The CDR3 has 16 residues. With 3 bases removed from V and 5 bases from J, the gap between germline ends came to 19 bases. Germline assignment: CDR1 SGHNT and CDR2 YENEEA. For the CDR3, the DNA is TGTGCCAGCAGCTTCTACGCCAGGGCGGTAGGCGAGACCCAGTACTTC. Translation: CASSFYARAVGETQYF.

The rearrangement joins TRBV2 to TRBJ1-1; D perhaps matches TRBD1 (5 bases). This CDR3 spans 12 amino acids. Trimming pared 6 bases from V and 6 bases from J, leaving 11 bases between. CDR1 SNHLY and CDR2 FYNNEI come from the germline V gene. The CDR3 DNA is TGTGCCAGCAGCGGGGGGAGGCCTGAAGCTTTCTTT. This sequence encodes CASSGGRPEAFF.

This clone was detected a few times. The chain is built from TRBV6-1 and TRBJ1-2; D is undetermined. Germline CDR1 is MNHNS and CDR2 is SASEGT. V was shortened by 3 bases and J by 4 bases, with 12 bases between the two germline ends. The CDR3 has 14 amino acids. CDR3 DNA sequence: TGTGCCAGCAGTGAGAACGGAGGCCTCTATGGCTACACCTTC. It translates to CASSENGGLYGYTF.

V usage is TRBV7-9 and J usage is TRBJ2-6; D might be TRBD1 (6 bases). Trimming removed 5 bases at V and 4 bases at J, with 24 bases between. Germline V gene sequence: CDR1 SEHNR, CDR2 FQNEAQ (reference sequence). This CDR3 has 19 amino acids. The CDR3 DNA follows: TGTGCCAGCAGCATACTTTACAGGGACCAATTATTAGGGGCCAACGTCCTGACTTTC. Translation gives CASSILYRDQLLGANVLTF.

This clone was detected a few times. For the CDR3, the DNA is TGTGCCAGCAGCCCGTTCGAGCCGGGGGCCTACGAGCAGTACTTC. Amino acids: CASSPFEPGAYEQYF. The chain couples TRBV5-6 to TRBJ2-7, with D possibly being TRBD2 (6 bases). Germline-derived CDR1 and CDR2 are SGHDT and YYEEEE. This CDR3 has 15 residues. Trimming left V 4 bases short and J 2 bases short, with 16 bases between.

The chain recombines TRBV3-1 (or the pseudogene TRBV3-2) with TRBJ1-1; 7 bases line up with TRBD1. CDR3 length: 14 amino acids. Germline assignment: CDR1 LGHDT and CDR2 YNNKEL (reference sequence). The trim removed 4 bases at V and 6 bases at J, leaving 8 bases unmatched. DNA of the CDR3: TGTGCCAGCAGCCCAAGGGGGCAGGGTGCTGAAGCTTTCTTT. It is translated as CASSPRGQGAEAFF.

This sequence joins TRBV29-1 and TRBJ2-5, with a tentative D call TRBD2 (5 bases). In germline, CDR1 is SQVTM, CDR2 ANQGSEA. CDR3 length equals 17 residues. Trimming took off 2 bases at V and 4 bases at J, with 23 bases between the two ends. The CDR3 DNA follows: TGCAGCGTTGAATACCGGGGAACTAGACCGGGCGGAGAGACCCAGTACTTC. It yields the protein CSVEYRGTRPGGETQYF.

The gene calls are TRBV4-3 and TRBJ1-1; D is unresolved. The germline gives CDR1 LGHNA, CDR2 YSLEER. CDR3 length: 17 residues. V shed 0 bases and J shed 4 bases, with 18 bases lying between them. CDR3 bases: TGCGCCAGCAGCCAAGATATGGCCAGGTTCGGGATCACTGAAGCTTTCTTT. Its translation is CASSQDMARFGITEAFF.

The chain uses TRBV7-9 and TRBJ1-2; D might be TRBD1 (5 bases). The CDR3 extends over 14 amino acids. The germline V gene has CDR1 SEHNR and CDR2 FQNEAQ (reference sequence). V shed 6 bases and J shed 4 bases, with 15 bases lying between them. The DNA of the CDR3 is TGTGCCAGCAGTTCACCAGGAGGGGCCTATGGCTACACCTTC. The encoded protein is CASSSPGGAYGYTF.

The CDR3 DNA follows: TGTGCCAGCAGTTCGACAGGGACCTATGGCTACACCTTC. This sequence encodes CASSSTGTYGYTF. The V gene is TRBV12-3 or TRBV12-4, the J gene TRBJ1-2; 7 bases align to TRBD1. V lost 4 bases, J lost 4 bases, and 3 bases stayed unmatched. This CDR3 contains 13 residues.

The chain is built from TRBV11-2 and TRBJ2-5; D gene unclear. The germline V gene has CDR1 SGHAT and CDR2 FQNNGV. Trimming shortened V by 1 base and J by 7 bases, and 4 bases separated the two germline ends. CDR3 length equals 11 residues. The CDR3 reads CASSLGATQYF. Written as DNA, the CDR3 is TGTGCCAGCAGCTTAGGAGCGACCCAGTACTTC.

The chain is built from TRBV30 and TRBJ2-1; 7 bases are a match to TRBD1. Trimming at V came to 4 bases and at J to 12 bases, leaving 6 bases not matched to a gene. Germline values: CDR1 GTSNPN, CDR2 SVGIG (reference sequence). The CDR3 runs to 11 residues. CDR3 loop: CAWMLRTGQFF. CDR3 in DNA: TGTGCCTGGATGCTCCGGACAGGGCAGTTCTTC. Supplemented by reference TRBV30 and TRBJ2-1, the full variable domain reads SQTIHQWPATLVQPVGSPLSLECTVEGTSNPNLYWYRQAAGRGLQLLFYSVGIGQISSEVPQNLSASRPQDRQFILSSKKLLLSDSGFYLCAWMLRTGQFFGPGTRLTVL.

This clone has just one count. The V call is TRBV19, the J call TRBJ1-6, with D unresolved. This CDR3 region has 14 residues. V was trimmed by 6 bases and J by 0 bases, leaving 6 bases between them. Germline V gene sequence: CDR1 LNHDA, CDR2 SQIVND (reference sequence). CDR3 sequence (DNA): TGTGCCAGTAGCCCGGGCTCCTATAATTCACCCCTCCACTTT. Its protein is CASSPGSYNSPLHF.

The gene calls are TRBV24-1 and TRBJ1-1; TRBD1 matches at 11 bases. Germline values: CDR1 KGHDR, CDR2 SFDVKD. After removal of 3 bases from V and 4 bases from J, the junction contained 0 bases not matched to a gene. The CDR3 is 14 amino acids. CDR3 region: CATSDGTGGTEAFF. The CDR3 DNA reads TGTGCCACCAGTGATGGGACAGGGGGCACTGAAGCTTTCTTT.

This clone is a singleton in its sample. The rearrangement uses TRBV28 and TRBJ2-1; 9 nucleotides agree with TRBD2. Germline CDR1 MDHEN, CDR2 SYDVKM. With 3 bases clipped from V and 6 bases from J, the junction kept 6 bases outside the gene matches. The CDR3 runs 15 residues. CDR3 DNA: TGTGCCAGCAGTTTCGCTTCTAGCGGGGTCAATGAGCAGTTCTTC. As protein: CASSFASSGVNEQFF.

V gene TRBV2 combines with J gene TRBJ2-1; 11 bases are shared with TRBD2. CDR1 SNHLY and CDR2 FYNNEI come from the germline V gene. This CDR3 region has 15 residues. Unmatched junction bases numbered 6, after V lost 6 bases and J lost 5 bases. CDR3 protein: CASRVTSGADNEQFF. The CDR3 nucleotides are TGTGCCAGCAGGGTGACTAGCGGGGCCGACAATGAGCAGTTCTTC. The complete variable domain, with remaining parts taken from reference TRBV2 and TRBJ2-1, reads EPEVTQTPSHQVTQMGQEVILRCVPISNHLYFYWYRQILGQKVEFLVSFYNNEISEKSEIFDDQFSVERPDGSNFTLKIRSTKLEDSAMYFCASRVTSGADNEQFFGPGTRLTVL.

For the CDR3, the DNA is TGTGCCAGTAGCCTGACAGGCCTTGGGGGTACCCTAGCCAAAAACATTCAGTACTTC. Residues: CASSLTGLGGTLAKNIQYF. The V and J genes are TRBV19 and TRBJ2-4; D possibly corresponds to TRBD1 (6 bases). This CDR3 region has 19 residues. The germline V gene encodes CDR1 LNHDA and CDR2 SQIVND (reference sequence). Trimming shortened V by 6 bases and J by 0 bases, and 24 bases separated the two germline ends.

The CDR3 nucleotides read TGTGCCAGCAGCTTGAGAGAAAACACTGAAGCTTTCTTT. Translated, it gives CASSLRENTEAFF. The chain links TRBV13 to TRBJ1-1, with D unresolved. Germline V gene lookup returns CDR1 PRHDT and CDR2 FYEKMQ (reference sequence). The germline V and J ends were trimmed by 3 bases and 2 bases, with 7 bases remaining between them. There are 13 residues in the CDR3. Supplemented by reference TRBV13 and TRBJ1-1, the full variable domain reads AAGVIQSPRHLIKEKRETATLKCYPIPRHDTVYWYQQGPGQDPQFLISFYEKMQSDKGSIPDRFSAQQFSDYHSELNMSSLELGDSALYFCASSLRENTEAFFGQGTRLTVV.

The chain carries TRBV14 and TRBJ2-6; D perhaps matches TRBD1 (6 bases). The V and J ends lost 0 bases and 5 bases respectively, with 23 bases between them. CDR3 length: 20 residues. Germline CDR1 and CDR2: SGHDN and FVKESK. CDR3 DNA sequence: TGTGCCAGCAGCCAAGAAGACCCCGGGACACTCGATGGGTGGGCCAACGTCCTGACTTTC. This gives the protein CASSQEDPGTLDGWANVLTF.